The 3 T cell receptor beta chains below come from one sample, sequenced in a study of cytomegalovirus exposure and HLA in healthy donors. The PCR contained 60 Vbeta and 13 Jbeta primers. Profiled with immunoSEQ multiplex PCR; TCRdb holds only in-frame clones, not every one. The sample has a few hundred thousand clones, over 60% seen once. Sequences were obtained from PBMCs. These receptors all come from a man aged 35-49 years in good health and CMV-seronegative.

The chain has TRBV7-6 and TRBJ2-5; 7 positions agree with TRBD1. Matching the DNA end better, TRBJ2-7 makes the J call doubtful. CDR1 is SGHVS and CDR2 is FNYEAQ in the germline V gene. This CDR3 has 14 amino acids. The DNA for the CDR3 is TGTGCCAGCAGCTTAGCGACAGGGTCCTACGAGCAGTACTTC. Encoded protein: CASSLATGSYEQYF.

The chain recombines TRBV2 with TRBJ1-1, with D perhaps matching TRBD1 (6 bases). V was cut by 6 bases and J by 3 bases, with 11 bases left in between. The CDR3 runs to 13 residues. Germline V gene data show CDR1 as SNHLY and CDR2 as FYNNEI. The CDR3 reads CASSAEGDTEAFF. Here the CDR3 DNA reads TGTGCCAGCAGCGCAGAGGGGGACACTGAAGCTTTCTTT.

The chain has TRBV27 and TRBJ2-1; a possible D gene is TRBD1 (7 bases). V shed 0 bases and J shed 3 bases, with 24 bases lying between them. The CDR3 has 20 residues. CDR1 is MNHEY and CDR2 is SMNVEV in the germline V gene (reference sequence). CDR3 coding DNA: TGTGCCAGCAGTTTATCCCAGGGGGGAACTCTTATATCCCTCTACAATGAGCAGTTCTTC. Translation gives CASSLSQGGTLISLYNEQFF.